These 13 T cell receptor beta chains came from one sample sequenced in a study of blood T cell repertoires in COVID-19. Sequenced by immunoSEQ multiplex PCR; TCRdb stores in-frame clones only, minus some. This table has 230,000 or so clones, about four fifths appearing once. The material sequenced was peripheral blood. The receptors originated from a man in his forties or fifties with active or convalescent COVID-19.

This clone has a single count. The V and J genes are TRBV30 and TRBJ2-7; D may be TRBD2 (7 bases). The CDR3 is 14 amino acids. V lost 0 bases, J lost 5 bases, and 14 bases lay in between. In germline, CDR1 is GTSNPN, CDR2 SVGIG (reference sequence). CDR3 coding DNA: TGTGCCTGGAGTGTAGGGGGGGCGGGTAACGAGCAGTACTTC. This codes for CAWSVGGAGNEQYF.

The chain is built from TRBV6-5 and TRBJ1-2, with D unresolved. Deletions cut 4 bases from V and 8 bases from J, with 20 bases between. Per germline, CDR1 MNHEY and CDR2 SVGAGI. This CDR3 region has 15 residues. The DNA for the CDR3 is TGTGCCAGCAGTTCCCTTGGACGGGAGGGCGGCGGCTACACCTTC. It specifies CASSSLGREGGGYTF.

The rearrangement joins TRBV27 to TRBJ2-3; 13 nucleotides agree with TRBD2. The trim removed 4 bases at V and 1 base at J, leaving 14 bases unmatched. Germline V gene sequence: CDR1 MNHEY, CDR2 SMNVEV (reference sequence). This CDR3 has 20 amino acids. CDR3 protein: CASSSWGLAGTGTRTDTQYF. For the CDR3, the DNA is TGTGCCAGCAGTTCTTGGGGACTAGCGGGAACGGGTACCCGCACAGATACGCAGTATTTT.

Only one count was recorded for this clone. The V gene is TRBV19, the J gene TRBJ1-5; TRBD1 matches 10 bases. Per the germline V gene, CDR1 is LNHDA and CDR2 is SQIVND (reference sequence). The CDR3 length is 17 residues. V dropped 1 base and J dropped 2; count of bases not matched to a gene: 5. The CDR3 DNA is TGTGCCAGTAGTATAGGATCCGGGACAGGGGGCAATCAGCCCCAGCATTTT. Translation: CASSIGSGTGGNQPQHF.

The chain combines TRBV3-1 (or the pseudogene TRBV3-2) with TRBJ1-5, with a possible D match to TRBD1 (6 bases). The CDR3 is made up of 13 amino acids. The V and J ends lost 3 bases and 7 bases respectively, with 10 bases between them. Germline assignment: CDR1 LGHDT and CDR2 YNNKEL (reference sequence). The CDR3 loop is CASSQRGGQPQHF. As DNA, the CDR3 is TGTGCCAGCAGCCAGAGGGGGGGACAGCCCCAGCATTTT.

This clone was detected only a few times. V is TRBV6-6 and J is TRBJ2-7; TRBD1 aligns across 7 bases. The CDR3 extends over 13 amino acids. Germline CDR1 MNHNY, CDR2 SVGAGI (reference sequence). After removal of 7 bases from V and 3 bases from J, the junction contained 6 bases not matched to a gene. The CDR3: CASTVTGNYEQYF. As DNA, the CDR3 is TGTGCCAGCACAGTGACAGGGAACTACGAGCAGTACTTC.

The chain joins TRBV6-5 to TRBJ1-2; D is undetermined. V lost 6 bases and J lost 7, with 21 bases in between. Germline V lookup: CDR1 MNHEY, CDR2 SVGAGI. The CDR3 is 15 residues long. The CDR3 DNA sequence: TGTGCCAGCAGAAACTACCCAGGTTCGGGAGGTGGCTACACCTTC. Encoded protein: CASRNYPGSGGGYTF.

The chain uses TRBV18 and TRBJ2-5, with a tentative D call TRBD2 (6 bases). The CDR3 length is 14 residues. Deletions cut 2 bases from V and 5 bases from J, with 12 bases between. Germline-derived CDR1 and CDR2 are KGHSH and LQKENI. In nucleotides, the CDR3 is TGTGCCAGCTCACCAAGGGAGGACGGGGAGACCCAGTACTTC. The encoded protein is CASSPREDGETQYF.

The chain uses TRBV11-3 and TRBJ2-1, with 8 bases matching TRBD2. Germline loops: CDR1 SGHNT, CDR2 YENEEA. The CDR3 sequence is 15 residues long. The junction had 7 bases not matched to a gene; V was cut back by 3 bases and J by 6 bases. CDR3 protein: CASSFKAGVANEQFF. The CDR3, as DNA: TGTGCCAGCAGCTTCAAAGCGGGGGTCGCCAATGAGCAGTTCTTC.

The genes are TRBV18 and TRBJ1-5; the D gene is possibly TRBD1 (5 bases). Trimming pared 2 bases from V and 6 bases from J, leaving 14 bases between. The CDR3 contains 15 residues. From germline, CDR1 is KGHSH and CDR2 LQKENI. The CDR3 nucleotides are TGTGCCAGCTCACCAAGGCAGGGCTCGGGTCAGCCCCAGCATTTT. Translating it yields CASSPRQGSGQPQHF.

This rearrangement joins TRBV2 to TRBJ2-7; 8 positions match TRBD2. The germline V gene encodes CDR1 SNHLY and CDR2 FYNNEI. The CDR3 runs to 15 residues. The J segment lost 3 bases and the V segment lost 3 bases, leaving 7 bases of the junction unmatched. CDR3 DNA: TGTGCCAGCAGTGATGCGCTAGCGGGTCTCTACGAGCAGTACTTC. It codes for CASSDALAGLYEQYF.

The chain joins TRBV29-1 to TRBJ2-5; a weak D match, TRBD1 (5 bases). The germline V gene has CDR1 SQVTM and CDR2 ANQGSEA. With 6 bases removed from V and 7 bases from J, the gap between germline ends came to 15 bases. CDR3 length: 12 residues. CDR3 bases: TGCAGCGTCGACAGAGGTCAGGGGACCCAGTACTTC. Its translation: CSVDRGQGTQYF.

The V and J genes are TRBV7-2 and TRBJ1-5; D gene unclear. Trimming took 3 bases from V and 5 from J, leaving 8 bases between them. The CDR3 runs to 13 residues. Germline V gives CDR1 SGHTA, CDR2 FQGNSA. The CDR3, as DNA: TGTGCCAGCAGCTTGGCAGGTCATCAGCCCCAGCATTTT. It translates to CASSLAGHQPQHF. The full variable domain, in which reference TRBV7-2 and TRBJ1-5 provide the parts outside the CDR3, is GAGVSQSPSNKVTEKGKDVELRCDPISGHTALYWYRQSLGQGLEFLIYFQGNSAPDKSGLPSDRFSAERTGGSVSTLTIQRTQQEDSAVYLCASSLAGHQPQHFGDGTRLSIL.